Here is one TCR beta chain with its context. Its target antigen remains unknown. Per-nucleotide qualities are absent, and no much larger clonotype sits a single base away. This entry belongs to a study of chronic HIV infection and antiretroviral therapy (dated by TCRdb to between 2014 and 2017). The library was built by means of 5' RACE. This sample was sequenced with an Illumina MiSeq. TCRdb took the public reads, trimmed them with fastp at Q25, ran MiXCR for clone calling and kept in-frame beta chains. Rows with one shared CDR3 protein collapse into an entry with the most common genes and DNA. The sample table contains some 46,000 distinct CDR3 sequences; only one count was recorded for about 19% of them. Of the sample, 2.8% falls within the top ten clones. At the junction V is shortened by 2 bases and J by 5 bases; bases outside the gene matches: 7. The germline V gene encodes CDR1 SGHDT and CDR2 YYEEEE. The CDR3 measures 16 amino acids from cysteine to phenylalanine. The CDR3 DNA has 48 bases and is translated from base 1.

The chain couples TRBV5-6 to TRBJ2-1; 10 middle bases align to TRBD2. This clonotype was sampled from an adult who had HIV and had not received antiretroviral therapy, or was an uninfected healthy control (not recorded which). Sequencing was done on a sample of peripheral blood. The CDR3 is CASSFWTSGTHNEQFF. The DNA is as follows: TGTGCCAGCAGCTTTTGGACTAGCGGAACCCACAATGAGCAGTTCTTC.